The clone carrying this T cell receptor (beta chain) was seen only a few times. These data are taken from a study of T cells in tuberculosis. The CDR3 extends over 13 amino acids. V lost 5 bases to trimming and J lost 9 bases; unmatched junction nucleotides: 9. Germline V gene sequence: CDR1 SGHNT, CDR2 YENEEA. Sequencing of TCR-alpha and TCR-beta chains was unpaired. Only in-frame clones appear in the TCRdb table, and some are missing; sequencing was by immunoSEQ multiplex PCR. The sample has 60,000 or so clones; about four fifths are singletons. Cells were sorted from thawed PBMC rested overnight and stained with GMM-loaded CD1B tetramer, viability dye and anti-CD3. C32 glucose monomycolate from Rhodococcus equi was loaded onto the CD1B tetramers. PBMC for tetramer sorting were first depleted of CD14-expressing monocytes. Approximately 95,000 tetramer-negative cells were sorted from each donor.

The specimen sequenced was CD1b-GMM tetramer-negative cells sorted from PBMCs. The sequence derives from an adult woman with latent tuberculosis. The J gene is TRBJ1-2, the V gene TRBV11-3; TRBD1 aligns across 7 bases. The CDR3 is CASSRDRERSYTF. The CDR3 coding sequence is TGTGCCAGCAGCCGTGACAGGGAAAGGAGCTACACCTTC.